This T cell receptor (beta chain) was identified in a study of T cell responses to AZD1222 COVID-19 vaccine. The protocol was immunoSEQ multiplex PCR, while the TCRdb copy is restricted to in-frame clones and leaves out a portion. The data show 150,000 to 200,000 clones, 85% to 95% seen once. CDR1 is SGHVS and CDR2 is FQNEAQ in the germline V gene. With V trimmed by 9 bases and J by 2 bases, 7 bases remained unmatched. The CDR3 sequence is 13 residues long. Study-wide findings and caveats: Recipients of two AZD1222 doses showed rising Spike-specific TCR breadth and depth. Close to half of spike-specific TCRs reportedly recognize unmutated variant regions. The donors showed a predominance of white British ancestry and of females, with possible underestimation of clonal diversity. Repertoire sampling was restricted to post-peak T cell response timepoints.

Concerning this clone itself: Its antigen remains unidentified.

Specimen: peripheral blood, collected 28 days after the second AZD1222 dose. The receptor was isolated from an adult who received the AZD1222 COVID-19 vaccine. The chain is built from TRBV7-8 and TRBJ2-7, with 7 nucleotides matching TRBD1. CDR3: CARRGQGAYEQYF. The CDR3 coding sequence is TGTGCCAGACGAGGGCAGGGGGCCTACGAGCAGTACTTC. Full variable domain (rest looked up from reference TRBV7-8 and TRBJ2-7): GAGVSQSPRYKVAKRGQDVALRCDPISGHVSLFWYQQALGQGPEFLTYFQNEAQLDKSGLPSDRFFAERPEGSVSTLKIQRTQQEDSAVYLCARRGQGAYEQYFGPGTRLTVT.